The sample holds a few counts of the clone carrying this T cell receptor beta chain. What it binds is not known. This sample is part of a study of blood T cells in healthy people across ages. The study, taken as a whole, reports: More naive CD4+ cells and higher diversity marked long-lived donors relative to aged donors.

Trimming took 5 bases from V and 3 from J, leaving 10 bases between them. This CDR3 spans 14 amino acids. A second PCR of 7 to 11 cycles used a sample-barcoded 5' primer and a J-beta primer mix. Every single cDNA molecule received a tag from a template-switch adaptor with 12 random nucleotides. TCRdb independently ran MiXCR on the 5' RACE reads; one entry per CDR3 protein. Here the sample spans about 780,000 distinct CDR3 sequences, more than 25% being singletons. The study isolated at least 7 million PBMCs from each sample. The sample was also linked to a second study, of T cells of mothers and their children. Turning to that study: Slightly, though not significantly, more overlap was seen in related than in unrelated mother-child pairs.

Sequenced input: blood. V is TRBV12-3 or TRBV12-4 and J is TRBJ2-2; D unresolved. This receptor was identified in a boy between 5 and 17 years old in good health. The CDR3 coding sequence is TGTGCCAGCAGTCTTCCGGGTTACACCGGGGAGCTGTTTTTT. Translation: CASSLPGYTGELFF.